These 15 T cell receptor beta chains were sequenced from one sample in a study of T-cell memory formation after mild COVID-19. TCRdb re-called the 5' RACE reads through MiXCR, storing one row per CDR3 protein. The sample lists roughly 50,000 distinct CDR3 sequences; 8% to 10% were seen once. Sequencing was carried out using PBMCs or a T cell subset sorted from them (not recorded which). The receptors here all came from a man aged 18-30 years who had mild COVID-19 (a few samples of this study predate the infection). Cell type and time point are not known.

This clonotype was detected many times. This rearrangement joins TRBV15 to TRBJ2-7, with 7 bases lining up with TRBD2. This CDR3 is built from 14 residues. V dropped 8 bases and J dropped 2; count of bases not matched to a gene: 9. Germline CDR1 reads LNHNV; CDR2 reads YYDKDF (reference sequence). CDR3 protein: CATSRGEGTYEQYF. The CDR3 DNA is TGTGCCACCTCCCGGGGGGAGGGGACCTACGAGCAGTACTTC.

The rearrangement uses TRBV27 and TRBJ1-1; D is uncertain. V was pared by 4 bases and J by 4 bases, with 10 bases between. This CDR3 region has 13 residues. The germline gives CDR1 MNHEY, CDR2 SMNVEV (reference sequence). CDR3 DNA: TGTGCCAGCAGTTACCGGGAAGGCACTGAAGCTTTCTTT. Amino acid sequence: CASSYREGTEAFF.

V usage is TRBV7-6 and J usage is TRBJ2-1; 10 bases agree with TRBD2. The CDR3 extends over 16 amino acids. The germline V gene has CDR1 SGHVS and CDR2 FNYEAQ. Trimming took 2 bases from V and 5 from J; bases not matched to a gene: 6. CDR3 sequence (DNA): TGTGCCAGCAGCTTACTAGCGGGGGCCACAAACAATGAGCAGTTCTTC. This gives the protein CASSLLAGATNNEQFF.

This clonotype showed up many times. The chain recombines TRBV7-9 with TRBJ1-2, with D possibly being TRBD1 (5 bases). CDR1 is SEHNR, CDR2 FQNEAQ, per germline (reference sequence). V lost 3 bases, J lost 6 bases, and 5 bases lay in between. CDR3 length equals 11 residues. In nucleotides, the CDR3 is TGTGCCAGCAGCTTGGGGGATGGCTACACCTTC. The encoded protein is CASSLGDGYTF. Full variable domain (outside the CDR3, taken from reference TRBV7-9 and TRBJ1-2): DTGVSQNPRHKITKRGQNVTFRCDPISEHNRLYWYRQTLGQGPEFLTYFQNEAQLEKSRLLSDRFSAERPKGSFSTLEIQRTEQGDSAMYLCASSLGDGYTFGSGTRLTVV.

This clonotype was picked up many times. The V and J genes are TRBV7-3 and TRBJ2-7, with 12 bases lining up with TRBD1. This CDR3 is built from 15 residues. Trimming removed 5 bases from V and 7 bases from J; junction bases left unmatched: 9. Looked up from germline, CDR1 is SGHTA and CDR2 is FQGTGA. In DNA, the CDR3 is TGTGCCAGCAGCCCCGGGGACAGGGGGCGAAGGGAGCAGTACTTC. Amino acids: CASSPGDRGRREQYF.

A few counts support this clonotype. V usage is TRBV2 and J usage is TRBJ2-7, with unresolved D. Per germline, CDR1 SNHLY and CDR2 FYNNEI. V was clipped by 1 base and J by 4 bases, with 11 bases between them. The CDR3 runs to 14 residues. The CDR3 sequence: CASSEERGFYEQYF. The CDR3 nucleotides read TGTGCCAGCAGTGAAGAGCGAGGTTTTTACGAGCAGTACTTC.

In its sample, this clonotype was seen a few times. The genes are TRBV29-1 and TRBJ2-3, with TRBD2 matching over 11 bases. The ends lost 6 bases at V and 8 bases at J; junction bases unmatched: 10. The CDR3 runs to 14 residues. Per germline, CDR1 SQVTM and CDR2 ANQGSEA. CDR3 protein: CSVGTSGVSGTQYF. The CDR3 coding sequence is TGCAGCGTAGGGACTAGCGGAGTCTCGGGTACGCAGTATTTT.

In its sample, this clonotype was seen a few times. The chain couples TRBV7-2 to TRBJ1-4; TRBD1 aligns across 7 bases. Trimming at V came to 4 bases and at J to 8 bases, leaving 7 bases not matched to a gene. This CDR3 comprises 14 residues. Germline CDR1 is SGHTA and CDR2 is FQGNSA. The CDR3 loop reads CASSSAGGREKLFF. CDR3 nucleotide sequence: TGTGCCAGCAGCTCCGCAGGGGGTCGGGAAAAACTGTTTTTT.

The sample holds a few counts of this clonotype. The V call is TRBV18, the J call TRBJ1-1; TRBD1 might be the D (6 bases). The CDR3 length is 13 residues. V was trimmed by 1 base and J by 5 bases, leaving 8 bases between them. Germline V lookup: CDR1 KGHSH, CDR2 LQKENI. As DNA, the CDR3 is TGTGCCAGCTCACCACTCAGGGGTACTGAAGCTTTCTTT. Amino acids: CASSPLRGTEAFF.

In this sample, this clonotype turned up a few times. V and J are TRBV5-5 and TRBJ1-5; a weak D match, TRBD1 (6 bases). In germline, CDR1 is SGHKS, CDR2 YYEKEE (reference sequence). V lost 0 bases and J lost 3, with 10 bases in between. This CDR3 has 15 amino acids. CDR3 sequence reads: CASSLARGPNQPQHF. The CDR3 region has the DNA TGTGCCAGCAGCTTGGCCAGGGGCCCCAATCAGCCCCAGCATTTT.

The V gene is TRBV20-1, the J gene TRBJ2-3, with a tentative D call TRBD1 (5 bases). Germline CDR1 DFQATT, CDR2 SNEGSKA (reference sequence). The CDR3 has 13 residues. V lost 5 bases and J 2 bases, leaving 11 bases between the germline ends. The CDR3 DNA reads as TGCAGTGCTTCTGGGGCCTCCACAGATACGCAGTATTTT. Its translation: CSASGASTDTQYF.

This rearrangement joins TRBV7-2 to TRBJ1-2; D possibly corresponds to TRBD1 (6 bases). Germline CDR1 SGHTA, CDR2 FQGNSA. Trimming cost V 0 bases and J 4 bases, with 12 bases left between them. This CDR3 spans 15 amino acids. CDR3 nucleotides: TGTGCCAGCAGCTTAGCCATAGGGGGTTTCTATGGCTACACCTTC. Protein product: CASSLAIGGFYGYTF.

The chain combines TRBV20-1 with TRBJ1-3, with D hard to call. Germline V gene lookup returns CDR1 DFQATT and CDR2 SNEGSKA (reference sequence). CDR3 length: 13 amino acids. Trimming removed 3 bases at V and 4 bases at J, with 10 bases between. In nucleotides, the CDR3 is TGCAGTGCTAGTCGCTCCGGAGGAAACACCATATATTTT. It is translated as CSASRSGGNTIYF.

This clonotype was counted many times. The chain uses TRBV7-8 and TRBJ2-2; the match to TRBD2 covers 9 bases. CDR3 length: 15 amino acids. J lost 4 bases, V lost 3 bases, and 3 bases had no gene match. The germline CDR1 and CDR2 sequences are SGHVS and FQNEAQ. CDR3 bases: TGTGCCAGCAGCTTGCGGGGGGGAATCACCGGGGAGCTGTTTTTT. As protein: CASSLRGGITGELFF.

The V and J genes are TRBV9 and TRBJ1-2; D not certain. V was shortened by 3 bases and J by 6 bases, with 9 bases between the two germline ends. This CDR3 contains 12 residues. CDR1 and CDR2 (germline): SGDLS, YYNGEE. The CDR3 loop reads CASSERNDGYTF. CDR3 nucleotide sequence: TGTGCCAGCAGCGAGAGAAATGATGGCTACACCTTC.